These 24 T cell receptor beta chains were sequenced from one sample in a study of glioma-infiltrating T cells. Using RNA template, CDR3s of TCR alpha and beta were amplified with iRepertoire arm-PCR. TCRdb reanalysed the multiplex PCR reads using MiXCR and keeps one entry per CDR3 protein. The sample holds some 110,000 distinct CDR3 sequences, approximately 25% seen once. Sequencing used glioma tissue, nonneoplastic brain tissue, or PBMCs (not recorded which). The origin of the receptors is a human donor with low-grade glioma or glioblastoma, undergoing nonglioma brain surgery, or in good health (not recorded which).

This clonotype showed up many times. The chain has TRBV7-2 and TRBJ2-7; D remains ambiguous. This CDR3 has 14 amino acids. The ends were cut back, 5 bases at V and 7 bases at J, with 18 bases in the middle. In germline, CDR1 is SGHTA, CDR2 FQGNSA. The CDR3 here is CASSRLYRGWEQYF. In DNA form, the CDR3 reads TGTGCCAGCAGCCGTTTATACAGAGGCTGGGAGCAGTACTTC.

In this sample, this clonotype turned up many times. V usage is TRBV19 and J usage is TRBJ2-2; TRBD1 agrees at 8 bases. Germline assignment: CDR1 LNHDA and CDR2 SQIVND (reference sequence). The CDR3 extends over 14 amino acids. The trim removed 8 bases at V and 3 bases at J, leaving 5 bases unmatched. The CDR3: CASDRGAYTGELFF. The CDR3 DNA sequence: TGTGCCAGTGACAGGGGCGCGTACACCGGGGAGCTGTTTTTT.

This clonotype has at least ten counts. The chain links TRBV7-2 to TRBJ2-7; TRBD1 agrees at 7 bases. Germline V gene data show CDR1 as SGHTA and CDR2 as FQGNSA. V lost 5 bases to trimming and J lost 5 bases; unmatched junction nucleotides: 9. The CDR3 sequence is 14 residues long. CDR3 in amino acids: CASSPPTGINEQYF. The CDR3 DNA reads TGTGCCAGCAGCCCTCCGACAGGGATCAACGAGCAGTACTTC.

This clonotype was detected many times. This may be a read error, as it is one base from a much larger clone. The rearrangement links TRBV6-2 or TRBV6-3 to TRBJ1-5; D remains unclear. This CDR3 spans 20 amino acids. Germline V lookup: CDR1 MNHEY, CDR2 SVGEGT. CDR3 loop: CTSSYAAAPLDPVGNQPQHF. CDR3 sequence (DNA): TGTACCAGCAGTTACGCGGCGGCCCCACTCGACCCGGTTGGCAATCAGCCCCAGCATTTT.

This clonotype was recorded at least ten times. The chain combines TRBV7-2 with TRBJ2-7, with 11 bases matching TRBD1. V gave up 3 bases and J gave up 7 bases; unmatched junction bases: 11. The CDR3 covers 16 residues. The germline V gene encodes CDR1 SGHTA and CDR2 FQGNSA. The CDR3, as DNA: TGTGCCAGCAGCTTCCAAGGACAGGGGGCGCCCCGGGAGCAGTACTTC. Protein: CASSFQGQGAPREQYF. The variable domain in full, completed from reference TRBV7-2 and TRBJ2-7, reads GAGVSQSPSNKVTEKGKDVELRCDPISGHTALYWYRQSLGQGLEFLIYFQGNSAPDKSGLPSDRFSAERTGGSVSTLTIQRTQQEDSAVYLCASSFQGQGAPREQYFGPGTRLTVT.

This clonotype was detected ten times or more. The chain recombines TRBV7-2 with TRBJ2-2; D uncertain. This CDR3 comprises 16 residues. CDR1 and CDR2 (germline): SGHTA, FQGNSA. V was trimmed by 1 base and J by 1 base, leaving 10 bases between them. CDR3 amino acids: CASSLVRLENTGELFF. CDR3 sequence (DNA): TGTGCCAGCAGCTTAGTACGACTGGAGAACACCGGGGAGCTGTTTTTT.

This clonotype showed up many times. The rearrangement links TRBV6-1 to TRBJ1-1; TRBD1 matches at 8 bases. After removal of 5 bases from V and 0 bases from J, the junction contained 2 bases not matched to a gene. Germline V gives CDR1 MNHNS, CDR2 SASEGT. The CDR3 runs to 14 residues. The CDR3 is CASSQGAMNTEAFF. As DNA, the CDR3 is TGTGCCAGCAGTCAGGGGGCAATGAACACTGAAGCTTTCTTT.

This clonotype was seen more than once but under ten times. The V and J genes are TRBV29-1 and TRBJ2-7; either TRBD1 or TRBD2 may supply D (5 bases each). Germline lookup yields CDR1 SQVTM and CDR2 ANQGSEA. The CDR3 loop spans 12 amino acids. V shed 4 bases and J shed 5 bases, with 12 bases lying between them. CDR3 nucleotide sequence: TGCAGCGTTGCGGGACCAGCGGACGAGCAGTACTTC. Encoded protein: CSVAGPADEQYF.

The V and J genes are TRBV5-6 and TRBJ2-7; TRBD1 agrees at 7 bases. The CDR3 contains 15 residues. Germline assignment: CDR1 SGHDT and CDR2 YYEEEE. Unmatched junction bases numbered 9, after V lost 2 bases and J lost 4 bases. CDR3 residues: CASSLGVRGSYEQYF. Written as DNA, the CDR3 is TGTGCCAGCAGCTTAGGTGTCAGGGGGTCATACGAGCAGTACTTC.

Of note for this clonotype: Being one base from a much bigger clone, this may be a read error. The CDR3 is CASSLRGQETQYF. The CDR3 DNA reads TGTGCCAGCAGTCTCAGGGGACAAGAGACCCAGTACTTC. This sequence joins TRBV28 and TRBJ2-5; D might be TRBD1 (6 bases). Trimming removed 5 bases at V and 2 bases at J, with 9 bases between. The germline V gene has CDR1 MDHEN and CDR2 SYDVKM. CDR3 length equals 13 residues.

Ten or more counts support this clonotype. The V call is TRBV7-2, the J call TRBJ2-7, with 9 bases identical to TRBD1. Germline V lookup: CDR1 SGHTA, CDR2 FQGNSA. The CDR3 totals 13 residues. The V segment lost 5 bases and the J segment 6 bases; nucleotides outside the gene matches: 5. CDR3 nucleotides: TGTGCCAGCAGCCAGTTGGACAGGGGCGAGCAGTACTTC. Residues: CASSQLDRGEQYF.

At least ten counts were recorded for this clonotype. The chain joins TRBV6-1 to TRBJ2-1; a weak D match, TRBD2 (7 bases). The V gene lost 7 bases and the J gene lost 0 bases, with 13 bases spanning the gap. The CDR3 runs 15 residues. Germline assignment: CDR1 MNHNS and CDR2 SASEGT. The CDR3 DNA sequence: TGTGCCAGCATTAAGGGGGAGGGCTCCTACAATGAGCAGTTCTTC. Translated, it gives CASIKGEGSYNEQFF.

About this clonotype: One junction end disagrees with the germline gene, perhaps due to a read error. J is TRBJ1-2 and V is TRBV6-1; D ambiguous. CDR1 MNHNS and CDR2 SASEGT come from the germline V gene. This CDR3 comprises 15 residues. The DNA for the CDR3 is TGTGCCAGCAGCCCCGGATGGGGAGGAGGCTATGGCCACACCTTC. It is translated as CASSPGWGGGYGHTF.

The V call is TRBV12-5, the J call TRBJ2-7; the D is unclear. V was shortened by 6 bases and J by 0 bases, with 9 bases between the two germline ends. Germline-derived CDR1 and CDR2 are LGHNT and FRNRAP. This CDR3 is built from 13 residues. The CDR3 loop is CASGIQNSYEQYF. For the CDR3, the DNA is TGTGCTAGTGGGATACAGAACTCCTACGAGCAGTACTTC.

To note about this clonotype: An end of the junction differs from the germline gene, which may be a read error. The CDR3 here is CARPRGPPFRPAPPSF. The CDR3, as DNA: TGTGCCCGCCCGCGGGGTCCGCCCTTTCGCCCCGCTCCGCCGTCTTTT. The chain couples TRBV6-1 to TRBJ2-3; TRBD2 is a possible D gene (6 bases). The CDR3 is 16 residues long. The germline CDR1 and CDR2 sequences are MNHNS and SASEGT.

This chain joins TRBV19 and TRBJ2-7; TRBD2 agrees at 7 bases. CDR1 and CDR2 (germline): LNHDA, SQIVND (reference sequence). The V gene end was trimmed by 7 bases and the J gene end by 0 bases; junction bases not matched to a gene: 9. The CDR3 length is 15 residues. The CDR3 region is CASKKLATDSYEQYF. CDR3 DNA: TGTGCCAGTAAGAAACTAGCGACCGACTCCTACGAGCAGTACTTC.

This clonotype occurred many times. The rearrangement uses TRBV29-1 and TRBJ2-3; D gene ambiguous. Between the trimmed V and J ends, which lost 5 bases and 3 bases, there was a span of 9 bases. Looked up from germline, CDR1 is SQVTM and CDR2 is ANQGSEA. This CDR3 spans 12 amino acids. The CDR3 DNA reads as TGCAGCGTTTTGCCCCGTACAGATACGCAGTATTTT. Protein product: CSVLPRTDTQYF.

The gene calls are TRBV28 and TRBJ2-2; tentative D call: TRBD1 (6 bases). The germline V gene has CDR1 MDHEN and CDR2 SYDVKM. Trimming shortened V by 1 base and J by 4 bases, and 13 bases separated the two germline ends. The CDR3 loop spans 16 amino acids. CDR3: CASSLSGESSTGELFF. The CDR3 nucleotides read TGTGCCAGCAGTTTATCAGGGGAGAGCAGCACCGGGGAGCTGTTTTTT.

This clonotype showed up just a few times. CDR3 DNA: TGCAGCGTTTCCCAACTCAACTATGGCTACACCTTC. Protein product: CSVSQLNYGYTF. The rearrangement joins TRBV29-1 to TRBJ1-2; D is ambiguous. Germline CDR1 and CDR2: SQVTM and ANQGSEA. The germline V and J ends were trimmed by 5 bases and 2 bases, with 9 bases remaining between them. The CDR3 runs 12 residues.

This clonotype occurred once. This sequence may be a read error, since a much larger clone differs from it by one base. The chain employs TRBV18 and TRBJ2-7; possible D gene TRBD1, 6 bases. V was trimmed by 5 bases and J by 3 bases, leaving 17 bases between them. Germline V gene sequence: CDR1 KGHSH, CDR2 LQKENI. CDR3 length: 15 amino acids. CDR3 loop: CASSSLGTTIYEQYF. CDR3 in DNA: TGTGCCAGCTCATCCCTCGGGACAACGATCTACGAGCAGTACTTC.

This clonotype was seen at least ten times. The chain uses TRBV28 and TRBJ1-5; TRBD1 is a possible D gene (6 bases). Germline-derived CDR1 and CDR2 are MDHEN and SYDVKM. CDR3 length: 16 residues. The V end was cut by 6 bases, the J end by 0 bases, with 15 bases between. The CDR3: CASSQGGGYSNQPQHF. Written as DNA, the CDR3 is TGTGCCAGCAGCCAAGGGGGGGGCTATAGCAATCAGCCCCAGCATTTT.

A word on this clonotype: A much larger clone differs from this one at a single base, so this may be a read error. This sequence joins TRBV7-9 and TRBJ1-5; tentatively, D is TRBD1 (5 bases). Germline V gene data show CDR1 as SEHNR and CDR2 as FQNEAQ (reference sequence). This CDR3 is built from 12 residues. For the CDR3, the DNA is TGTACCAGCAGCTTATCCACAGGGCCCCAGCATTTT. This gives the protein CTSSLSTGPQHF.

The CDR3 is CASSGGPKNIQYF. CDR3 sequence (DNA): TGTGCCAGCAGCGGGGGCCCCAAAAACATTCAGTACTTC. This chain connects TRBV9 to TRBJ2-4, with D tentatively TRBD1 (5 bases). Germline V CDR1 and CDR2: SGDLS, YYNGEE. V lost 3 bases and J 2 bases, leaving 6 bases between the germline ends. The CDR3 loop spans 13 amino acids.

At least ten counts were recorded for this clonotype. This chain uses TRBV6-1 with TRBJ2-7; TRBD2 matches 9 bases. The trim removed 3 bases at V and 4 bases at J, leaving 7 bases unmatched. The V gene's germline CDR1 is MNHNS and CDR2 SASEGT. This CDR3 spans 15 amino acids. CDR3 region: CASSETSGQNYEQYF. The CDR3 DNA sequence: TGTGCCAGCAGTGAGACTAGCGGCCAAAATTACGAGCAGTACTTC.